This T cell receptor beta chain was profiled in a study of blood T cell repertoires in COVID-19. Whole-study context: Acute and convalescent COVID-19 specimens originated in the United States, Italy and Spain.

Sequencing used immunoSEQ multiplex PCR; TCRdb keeps in-frame clones, though not all of them. The repertoire holds approximately 260,000 clones, about 91% seen once, with more than 0.95% in the top ten. The CDR3 runs to 18 residues. Trimming cost V 1 base and J 9 bases; bases outside gene matches: 20. Germline V CDR1 and CDR2: LGHDT, YNNKEL (reference sequence). Participants came from some 23 US areas, aged roughly 18 to 95 years. Grouping used clinical history reported by participants in a survey and questionnaire. The rearrangement links TRBV3-1 (or the pseudogene TRBV3-2) to TRBJ2-7; 8 nucleotides line up with TRBD1. This TCR came from a woman in her forties with acute COVID-19. The sequenced sample consisted of PBMCs or T cells enriched from blood (not recorded which). DNA for the CDR3: TGTGCCAGCAGCCAAGTCGACCAGGAGACAGGGGTAAAGGTCGGGCAGTACGTC. Translating gives CASSQVDQETGVKVGQYV.